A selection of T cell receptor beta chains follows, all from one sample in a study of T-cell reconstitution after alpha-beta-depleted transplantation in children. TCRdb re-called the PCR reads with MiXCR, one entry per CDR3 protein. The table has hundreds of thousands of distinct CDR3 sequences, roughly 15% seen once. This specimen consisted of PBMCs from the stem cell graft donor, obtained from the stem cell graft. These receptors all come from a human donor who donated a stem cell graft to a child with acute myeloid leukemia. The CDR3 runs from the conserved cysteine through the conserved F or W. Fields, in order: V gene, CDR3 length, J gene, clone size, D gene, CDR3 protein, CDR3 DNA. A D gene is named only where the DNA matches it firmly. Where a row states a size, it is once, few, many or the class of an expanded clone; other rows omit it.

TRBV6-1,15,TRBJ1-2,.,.,CASSVPPGTNYGYTF,TGTGCCAGCAGTGTACCACCCGGCACTAACTATGGCTACACCTTC
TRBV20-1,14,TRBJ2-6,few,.,CSAVKGSGANVLTF,TGCAGTGCTGTCAAGGGGTCAGGGGCCAACGTCCTGACTTTC
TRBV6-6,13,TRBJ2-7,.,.,CASSYFQVGEQYF,TGTGCCAGCAGTTACTTCCAGGTGGGGGAGCAGTACTTC
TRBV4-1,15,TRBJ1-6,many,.,CASNPGQAVDSPLHF,TGCGCCAGCAATCCGGGACAAGCAGTAGATTCACCCCTCCACTTT
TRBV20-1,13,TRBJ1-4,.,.,CSALDGSNEKLFF,TGCAGTGCTCTCGACGGATCTAATGAAAAACTGTTTTTT
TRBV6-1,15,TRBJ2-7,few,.,CASSPEGISSYEQYF,TGTGCCAGCAGCCCCGAGGGGATTAGCTCCTACGAGCAGTACTTC
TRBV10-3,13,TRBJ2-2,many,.,CAISGDVTGELFF,TGTGCCATCAGTGGGGATGTCACCGGGGAGCTGTTTTTT
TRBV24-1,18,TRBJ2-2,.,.,CATSDKDYAGHNTGELFF,TGTGCCACCAGTGATAAGGACTATGCGGGTCACAACACCGGGGAGCTGTTTTTT
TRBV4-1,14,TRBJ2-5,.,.,CASSQDWGQETQYF,TGCGCCAGCAGCCAAGATTGGGGGCAGGAGACCCAGTACTTC
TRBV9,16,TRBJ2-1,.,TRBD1,CASSVVGTGNYNEQFF,TGTGCCAGCAGCGTAGTAGGGACAGGGAACTACAATGAGCAGTTCTTC
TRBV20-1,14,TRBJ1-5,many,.,CSARALQGGQPQHF,TGCAGTGCTAGAGCTCTCCAGGGAGGGCAGCCCCAGCATTTT
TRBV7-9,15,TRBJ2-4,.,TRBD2,CASSSGGGAKNIQYF,TGTGCCAGCAGCTCCGGCGGGGGGGCCAAAAACATTCAGTACTTC
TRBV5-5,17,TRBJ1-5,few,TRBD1,CASSSLFAGTGGKPQHF,TGTGCCAGCAGCTCGCTTTTCGCCGGGACAGGGGGTAAGCCCCAGCATTTT
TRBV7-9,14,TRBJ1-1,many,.,CASSLFDRNTEAFF,TGTGCCAGCAGCTTGTTCGACAGAAACACTGAAGCTTTCTTT
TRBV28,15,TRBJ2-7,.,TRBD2,CASSPPTSAPYEQYF,TGTGCCAGCAGCCCCCCGACTAGCGCGCCCTACGAGCAGTACTTC
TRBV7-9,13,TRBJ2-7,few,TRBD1,CASSPGQGDEQYF,TGTGCCAGCAGCCCCGGACAGGGGGACGAGCAGTACTTC
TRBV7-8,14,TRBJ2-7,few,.,CASSLVVGNYEQYF,TGTGCCAGCAGCTTAGTGGTTGGTAACTACGAGCAGTACTTC
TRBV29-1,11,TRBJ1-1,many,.,CSVGGDGEAFF,TGCAGCGTTGGGGGAGATGGTGAAGCTTTCTTT
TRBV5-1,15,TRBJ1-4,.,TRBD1,CASSWMGQGLEKLFF,TGCGCCAGCAGCTGGATGGGACAGGGGTTGGAAAAACTGTTTTTT
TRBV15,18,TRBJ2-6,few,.,CATSGRDFALSGANVLTF,TGTGCCACCAGCGGCCGGGACTTTGCCCTCTCTGGGGCCAACGTCCTGACTTTC
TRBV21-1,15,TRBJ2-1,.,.,CARPGTQGPYNEQFF,TGTGCCCGGCCGGGGACCCAGGGACCCTACAATGAGCAGTTCTTC
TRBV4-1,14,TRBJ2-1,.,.,CASSQDHSYNEQFF,TGCGCCAGCAGCCAAGATCACAGCTACAATGAGCAGTTCTTC
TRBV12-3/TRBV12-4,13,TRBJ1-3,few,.,CASSRGEADTIYF,TGTGCCAGCAGTAGAGGGGAAGCGGACACCATATATTTT
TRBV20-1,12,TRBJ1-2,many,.,CSAEWADYGYTF,TGCAGTGCGGAGTGGGCAGACTATGGCTACACCTTC
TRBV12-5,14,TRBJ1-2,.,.,CASGLVPPRDGYTF,TGTGCTAGTGGTTTGGTGCCCCCCAGGGATGGCTACACCTTC
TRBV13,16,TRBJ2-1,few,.,CASSMGSGGAYNEQFF,TGTGCCAGCAGCATGGGGTCGGGGGGCGCTTACAATGAGCAGTTCTTC
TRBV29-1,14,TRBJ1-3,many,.,CSVEDRASGNTIYF,TGCAGCGTTGAAGATAGGGCTTCGGGAAACACCATATATTTT